The 29 T cell receptor beta chains presented below share a single source sample, sequenced in a study of CD8 T cells in ankylosing spondylitis. TCRdb re-analysed the 5' RACE reads in MiXCR, keeping a single row per CDR3 protein. The data show 100,000 to 150,000 distinct CDR3 sequences, about a sixth seen once. The study, taken as a whole, reports: Typical of ankylosing spondylitis blood, it appeared, was a TCR beta motif of fewer than 10 highly homologous variants.

Their antigens are not known. Sequenced material: blood, either unsorted or a sorted T cell fraction (not recorded which). The receptors stem from a male donor with ankylosing spondylitis.

This clonotype was seen a handful of times. This sequence joins TRBV27 and TRBJ1-3; 7 positions agree with TRBD1. The CDR3 extends over 14 amino acids. Germline-derived CDR1 and CDR2 are MNHEY and SMNVEV (reference sequence). J gave up 2 bases and V 6 bases, and 4 bases lay outside the gene matches. CDR3 nucleotides: TGTGCCAGCAGCTCCGGGACAGCTGGAAACACCATATATTTT. This translates into CASSSGTAGNTIYF.

This clonotype was detected ten times or more. The rearrangement links TRBV9 to TRBJ1-3; D unclear. The germline CDR1 and CDR2 sequences are SGDLS and YYNGEE. This CDR3 contains 13 residues. Trimming took 2 bases from V and 7 from J, leaving 10 bases between them. This chain's CDR3 is CASSVDGTNTIYF. CDR3 bases: TGTGCCAGCAGCGTCGACGGTACGAACACCATATATTTT.

J is TRBJ1-6 and V is TRBV27; D is ambiguous. Trimming removed 4 bases at V and 7 bases at J, with 8 bases between. The CDR3 sequence is 13 residues long. Germline V lookup: CDR1 MNHEY, CDR2 SMNVEV (reference sequence). Written as DNA, the CDR3 is TGTGCCAGCAGTTGGGAGGGCAATTCACCCCTCCACTTT. This translates into CASSWEGNSPLHF.

The V and J genes are TRBV11-2 and TRBJ2-3, with a tentative D call TRBD2 (6 bases). Trimming pared 5 bases from V and 0 bases from J, leaving 15 bases between. From germline, CDR1 is SGHAT and CDR2 FQNNGV. This CDR3 is 16 amino acids long. In DNA form, the CDR3 reads TGTGCCAGCAGCCCCTCGGGGGACGGTAGCACAGATACGCAGTATTTT. Translation gives CASSPSGDGSTDTQYF.

There are a few counts of this clonotype. This chain joins TRBV7-3 and TRBJ2-3, with TRBD2 as a possible D gene (6 bases). Germline CDR1 and CDR2: SGHTA and FQGTGA. V was shortened by 5 bases and J by 1 base, with 16 bases between the two germline ends. This CDR3 comprises 16 residues. CDR3 in DNA: TGTGCCAGCAGCCCGGAGACTAGTGTCGGCACAGATACGCAGTATTTT. Protein: CASSPETSVGTDTQYF.

V is TRBV12-3 or TRBV12-4 and J is TRBJ1-1; D ambiguous. This CDR3 region has 14 residues. V was cut by 5 bases and J by 5 bases, with 15 bases left in between. CDR3 sequence: CASSITDTGTEAFF. In DNA, the CDR3 is TGTGCCAGCAGTATCACAGATACGGGAACTGAAGCTTTCTTT.

This rearrangement joins TRBV12-3 or TRBV12-4 to TRBJ2-4; 8 bases line up with TRBD2. This CDR3 spans 19 amino acids. Trimming removed 1 base from V and 0 bases from J; junction bases left unmatched: 11. The CDR3 DNA sequence: TGTGCCAGCAGTTTAGAAGCGGGACTAGAACTCTTAGCCAAAAACATTCAGTACTTC. Encoded protein: CASSLEAGLELLAKNIQYF.

The DNA for the CDR3 is TGCGCCAGCAGCCGTACCTTCGTGACTAGCGGGGGGGTTGAGCAGTTCTTC. It encodes CASSRTFVTSGGVEQFF. V usage is TRBV4-1 and J usage is TRBJ2-1; TRBD2 agrees at 14 bases. This CDR3 contains 17 residues. After removal of 4 bases from V and 9 bases from J, the junction contained 11 bases not matched to a gene. The germline V gene has CDR1 MGHRA and CDR2 YSYEKL.

This clonotype was counted between two and nine times. This chain joins TRBV12-3 or TRBV12-4 and TRBJ2-5; D perhaps matches TRBD2 (5 bases). The CDR3 is 15 residues long. V gave up 2 bases and J gave up 4 bases, with 14 bases separating them. CDR3 sequence: CASSLHIGSGETQYF. In nucleotides, the CDR3 is TGTGCCAGCAGTTTACATATAGGGAGCGGAGAGACCCAGTACTTC.

The chain uses TRBV4-1 and TRBJ2-5; TRBD2 might be the D (5 bases). The germline CDR1 and CDR2 sequences are MGHRA and YSYEKL. There are 15 residues in the CDR3. The germline V and J ends were trimmed by 1 base and 1 base, with 10 bases remaining between them. The CDR3 DNA reads as TGCGCCAGCAGCCAAGTAGAGAGCGGCCAAGAGACCCAGTACTTC. It encodes CASSQVESGQETQYF.

The chain employs TRBV29-1 and TRBJ2-3, with 7 bases lining up with TRBD1. The CDR3 is 13 amino acids. Trimming took 5 bases from V and 6 from J; bases not matched to a gene: 8. Germline V CDR1 and CDR2: SQVTM, ANQGSEA. The CDR3 nucleotides read TGCAGCGTTCGAGACAGGGAGAGGGATACGCAGTATTTT. The encoded protein is CSVRDRERDTQYF.

The chain uses TRBV7-2 and TRBJ2-5; no firm D call. Germline V gene lookup returns CDR1 SGHTA and CDR2 FQGNSA. The V gene lost 8 bases and the J gene lost 4 bases, with 17 bases spanning the gap. This CDR3 comprises 14 residues. In DNA, the CDR3 is TGTGCCAGCTCCCCTGTTGGGTTGGTAGAGACCCAGTACTTC. Residues: CASSPVGLVETQYF.

This clonotype was detected only a few times. The chain uses TRBV28 and TRBJ2-7; TRBD2 matches at 7 bases. The junction had 6 bases not matched to a gene; V was cut back by 7 bases and J by 0 bases. The length of the CDR3 is 14 residues. From germline, CDR1 is MDHEN and CDR2 SYDVKM. This chain's CDR3 is CASTRLAPSYEQYF. For the CDR3, the DNA is TGTGCCAGCACCCGACTAGCTCCCTCCTACGAGCAGTACTTC.

The CDR3 region is CASSLILLSTSGSTDTQYF. The CDR3 coding sequence is TGTGCCAGCAGTTTAATTCTTCTTTCGACTAGCGGGAGTACAGATACGCAGTATTTT. This chain links TRBV6-2 or TRBV6-3 with TRBJ2-3, with 12 bases identical to TRBD2. The CDR3 loop spans 19 amino acids. Trimming removed 4 bases from V and 3 bases from J; junction bases left unmatched: 14. Germline CDR1 reads MNHEY; CDR2 reads SVGEGT.

The rearrangement uses TRBV12-5 and TRBJ2-7; D is perhaps TRBD1 (6 bases). Germline loops: CDR1 LGHNT, CDR2 FRNRAP. The CDR3 is 13 residues long. The V gene lost 5 bases and the J gene lost 5 bases, with 13 bases spanning the gap. The CDR3 DNA reads as TGTGCTAGTGGTCGGACAGTCAACCACGAGCAGTACTTC. This gives the protein CASGRTVNHEQYF. Full variable domain (remainder filled in from reference TRBV12-5 and TRBJ2-7): DARVTQTPRHKVTEMGQEVTMRCQPILGHNTVFWYRQTMMQGLELLAYFRNRAPLDDSGMPKDRFSAEMPDATLATLKIQPSEPRDSAVYFCASGRTVNHEQYFGPGTRLTVT.

This clonotype was picked up a small number of times. V and J are TRBV27 and TRBJ2-2; D call uncertain. The V and J ends lost 5 bases and 4 bases respectively, with 17 bases between them. The CDR3 spans 16 residues. Germline loops: CDR1 MNHEY, CDR2 SMNVEV (reference sequence). This CDR3 is CASSPRGYLSTGELFF. The CDR3 coding sequence is TGTGCCAGCAGTCCCCGAGGTTACTTATCCACCGGGGAGCTGTTTTTT.

The V call is TRBV20-1, the J call TRBJ2-7; D call uncertain. Trimming left V 0 bases short and J 1 base short, with 7 bases between. From germline, CDR1 is DFQATT and CDR2 SNEGSKA (reference sequence). This CDR3 region has 13 residues. CDR3 sequence reads: CSARDRPSYEQYF. For the CDR3, the DNA is TGCAGTGCTAGAGATCGGCCGTCCTACGAGCAGTACTTC.

The chain recombines TRBV18 with TRBJ2-7; TRBD1 aligns across 9 bases. The CDR3 is made up of 15 amino acids. Trimming took 4 bases from V and 4 from J; bases not matched to a gene: 8. Germline CDR1 reads KGHSH; CDR2 reads LQKENI. CDR3 loop: CASSLTGGTGYEQYF. The CDR3 nucleotides are TGTGCCAGCTCACTCACAGGGGGCACAGGATACGAGCAGTACTTC.

Many counts were recorded for this clonotype. This sequence joins TRBV29-1 and TRBJ2-7; 7 bases map to TRBD1. Trimming removed 7 bases from V and 3 bases from J; junction bases left unmatched: 3. CDR3 size: 11 residues. Per the germline V gene, CDR1 is SQVTM and CDR2 is ANQGSEA. This chain's CDR3 is CSARDSYEQYF. Written as DNA, the CDR3 is TGCAGCGCCAGGGACAGCTACGAGCAGTACTTC.

This rearrangement joins TRBV27 to TRBJ2-7, with D possibly matching TRBD2 (5 bases). Germline V gene sequence: CDR1 MNHEY, CDR2 SMNVEV (reference sequence). The V and J ends lost 3 bases and 3 bases respectively, with 9 bases between them. The CDR3 runs to 13 residues. CDR3 in DNA: TGTGCCAGCAGTTTTTGGGGAGTCTACGAGCAGTACTTC. Translated: CASSFWGVYEQYF.

The sample holds a few counts of this clonotype. The chain couples TRBV7-2 to TRBJ2-7, with TRBD2 as a possible D gene (6 bases). Germline CDR1 reads SGHTA; CDR2 reads FQGNSA. This CDR3 comprises 17 residues. Trimming took off 2 bases at V and 3 bases at J, with 20 bases between the two ends. The CDR3 region has the DNA TGTGCCAGCAGCTTAATGCGAGGCGGGACGGGCGACTACGAGCAGTACTTC. Its translation: CASSLMRGGTGDYEQYF.

Only a few counts were recorded for this clonotype. V and J are TRBV28 and TRBJ2-7; D unclear. CDR3 length equals 15 residues. Germline CDR1 and CDR2: MDHEN and SYDVKM. With 8 bases removed from V and 1 base from J, the gap between germline ends came to 18 bases. CDR3 protein: CASGSQSGGSYEQYF. CDR3 DNA sequence: TGTGCCAGCGGCTCTCAGTCGGGCGGTTCCTACGAGCAGTACTTC.

The chain joins TRBV5-1 to TRBJ1-1; D perhaps matches TRBD1 (5 bases). This CDR3 spans 15 amino acids. Germline lookup yields CDR1 SGHRS and CDR2 YFSETQ. Trimming stripped 3 bases from V and 1 base from J, with 13 bases between. This chain's CDR3 is CASSSMGGANTEAFF. The DNA for the CDR3 is TGCGCCAGCAGCTCAATGGGGGGTGCGAACACTGAAGCTTTCTTT.

V and J are TRBV21-1 and TRBJ2-4. TRBV21-1 is given as a pseudogene. The CDR3 runs to 20 residues. This CDR3 reads CASSKENGPRFGVSGNIQYF. The CDR3 coding sequence is TGTGCCAGCAGCAAAGAGAACGGACCTAGATTCGGGGTCTCTGGAAACATTCAGTACTTC.

The rearrangement links TRBV11-3 to TRBJ1-2; 7 bases map to TRBD1. The germline gives CDR1 SGHNT, CDR2 YENEEA. J gave up 4 bases and V 5 bases, and 10 bases lay outside the gene matches. The CDR3 runs 15 residues. CDR3 DNA sequence: TGTGCCAGCAGCCATCGGACAGGAGGGGGCTATGGCTACACCTTC. Protein product: CASSHRTGGGYGYTF.

This chain links TRBV24-1 with TRBJ2-1; no clear D gene. The CDR3 consists of 12 residues. CDR1 is KGHDR and CDR2 is SFDVKD in the germline V gene. V was cut by 5 bases and J by 5 bases, with 6 bases left in between. CDR3 sequence: CATSAMNNEQFF. The CDR3 nucleotides read TGTGCCACCAGTGCCATGAACAATGAGCAGTTCTTC.

This clonotype was observed a handful of times. The rearrangement joins TRBV20-1 to TRBJ2-2, with 9 positions matching TRBD2. Losses at the gene ends were 0 bases for V and 1 base for J; bases not matched to a gene: 6. Germline V gene sequence: CDR1 DFQATT, CDR2 SNEGSKA (reference sequence). The CDR3 runs 17 residues. CDR3 nucleotide sequence: TGCAGTGCTAGAGATCAGAGACTAGCGGTGAACACCGGGGAGCTGTTTTTT. It translates to CSARDQRLAVNTGELFF.

This clonotype was seen a handful of times. V usage is TRBV24-1 and J usage is TRBJ1-2; possible D gene TRBD1, 5 bases. V lost 3 bases to trimming and J lost 5 bases, with 9 bases between them. This CDR3 has 13 residues. Germline-derived CDR1 and CDR2 are KGHDR and SFDVKD. DNA of the CDR3: TGTGCCACCAGTGATGGAGGGGTTTATGGCTACACCTTC. It codes for CATSDGGVYGYTF.

The V gene is TRBV27, the J gene TRBJ2-3; 7 bases agree with TRBD1. The germline CDR1 and CDR2 sequences are MNHEY and SMNVEV (reference sequence). The V segment lost 6 bases and the J segment 2 bases; nucleotides outside the gene matches: 5. The CDR3 covers 14 residues. CDR3 bases: TGTGCCAGCAGCTCGGGACAGTTCACAGATACGCAGTATTTT. It yields the protein CASSSGQFTDTQYF.